The clone carrying this T cell receptor (beta chain) appeared many times. What it recognizes is unknown. The sample is drawn from a study of response to subunit inactivated influenza vaccine. The V end lost 0 bases, the J end lost 4 bases, and 7 bases lay between the germline ends. Germline assignment: CDR1 MNHEY and CDR2 SVGEGT. The CDR3 spans 14 residues. Notes on the study in general: Every seasonal influenza vaccination brings in few new T cells, the authors suggested.

TCRdb independently ran MiXCR on the RT-PCR reads; one entry per CDR3 protein. The data show approximately 290,000 distinct CDR3 sequences, 20% to 25% seen once. The chain recombines TRBV6-2 or TRBV6-3 with TRBJ1-5, with a weak D call TRBD1 (6 bases). The sample in question was PBMCs from blood, obtained roughly 20 months after vaccination. The TCR originated in a man aged 45 to 75 who received an inactivated influenza vaccine. The CDR3 sequence: CASSYSGGNQPQHF. The CDR3 coding sequence is TGTGCCAGCAGTTACTCAGGGGGGAATCAGCCCCAGCATTTT.